These 32 T cell receptor beta chains share one sample of origin, sequenced in a study of brain T cells in children with intractable seizures. Libraries were prepared by immunoSEQ multiplex PCR; TCRdb keeps only in-frame clonotypes and omits some of them. This sample has about 120,000 clones, with roughly 92% found just once. The sequencing used peripheral blood, collected at surgery. The receptors here all came from a boy under two years old with hemimegalencephaly and intractable seizures.

The chain employs TRBV11-2 and TRBJ2-1, with a weak D call TRBD2 (6 bases). The germline V gene encodes CDR1 SGHAT and CDR2 FQNNGV. This CDR3 has 14 residues. Trimming shortened V by 0 bases and J by 7 bases, and 10 bases separated the two germline ends. This CDR3 is CASSLEAGRNEQFF. CDR3 bases: TGTGCCAGCAGCTTAGAGGCAGGGAGGAATGAGCAGTTCTTC.

As DNA, the CDR3 is TGCGCCAGCAGCGGCACAGGGCTAGAGACCCAGTACTTC. This codes for CASSGTGLETQYF. The J gene is TRBJ2-5, the V gene TRBV5-1; a possible D gene is TRBD1 (6 bases). The CDR3 covers 13 residues. CDR1 is SGHRS and CDR2 is YFSETQ in the germline V gene. Between the trimmed V and J ends, which lost 4 bases and 4 bases, there was a span of 11 bases.

V is TRBV4-2 and J is TRBJ2-7, with D possibly TRBD1 on 6 matching bases. This CDR3 comprises 12 residues. V lost 6 bases to trimming and J lost 3 bases, with 9 bases between them. Germline V gene data show CDR1 as LGHNA and CDR2 as YNFKEQ. CDR3 coding DNA: TGTGCCAGCAGAACAGGGTGCTACGAGCAGTACTTC. Residues: CASRTGCYEQYF.

CDR3 sequence: CASSWGGQSNQPQHF. The CDR3 DNA reads TGTGCCAGCAGTTGGGGTGGACAGAGCAATCAGCCCCAGCATTTT. This rearrangement joins TRBV6-2 or TRBV6-3 to TRBJ1-5; TRBD1 is a possible D gene (6 bases). Deletions cut 4 bases from V and 1 base from J, with 11 bases between. Germline loops: CDR1 MNHEY, CDR2 SVGEGT. This CDR3 contains 15 residues.

This clone was recorded only once. CDR3 protein: CASSYSLTLNTEAFF. The CDR3 coding sequence is TGTGCCAGCAGTTACTCGTTGACCCTGAACACTGAAGCTTTCTTT. The chain employs TRBV6-2 or TRBV6-3 and TRBJ1-1; no firm D call. Germline lookup yields CDR1 MNHEY and CDR2 SVGEGT. Trimming cost V 0 bases and J 0 bases, with 8 bases left between them. The CDR3 extends over 15 amino acids.

This chain connects TRBV7-6 to TRBJ2-5; no clear D gene. There are 11 residues in the CDR3. V gave up 5 bases and J gave up 2 bases, with 3 bases separating them. Germline CDR1 SGHVS, CDR2 FNYEAQ. This CDR3 is CASSQQETQYF. The CDR3 nucleotides are TGTGCCAGCAGCCAACAAGAGACCCAGTACTTC. Full variable domain (missing parts from reference TRBV7-6 and TRBJ2-5): GAGVSQSPRYKVTKRGQDVALRCDPISGHVSLYWYRQALGQGPEFLTYFNYEAQQDKSGLPNDRFSAERPEGSISTLTIQRTEQRDSAMYRCASSQQETQYFGPGTRLLVL.

V is TRBV6-5 and J is TRBJ1-2; D gene unclear. CDR1 is MNHEY, CDR2 SVGAGI, per germline. Trimming took off 2 bases at V and 0 bases at J, with 7 bases between the two ends. The CDR3 is 14 residues long. The CDR3 protein is CASSYGLTNYGYTF. CDR3 sequence (DNA): TGTGCCAGCAGTTACGGCCTAACTAACTATGGCTACACCTTC.

The V and J genes are TRBV4-2 and TRBJ2-5; 15 bases are shared with TRBD2. The CDR3 length is 18 residues. V lost 0 bases to trimming and J lost 3 bases; unmatched junction nucleotides: 5. Germline V CDR1 and CDR2: LGHNA, YNFKEQ. The CDR3 here is CASSQDTRTSGREETQYF. CDR3 nucleotide sequence: TGTGCCAGCAGCCAAGATACCAGGACTAGCGGGAGGGAAGAGACCCAGTACTTC.

The chain carries TRBV30 and TRBJ1-5; a possible D gene is TRBD1 (6 bases). The V gene's germline CDR1 is GTSNPN and CDR2 SVGIG (reference sequence). V lost 4 bases and J lost 2, with 18 bases in between. CDR3 size: 16 residues. The DNA for the CDR3 is TGTGCCTGGACTCCTACAGGGCTGCGGGGCAATCAGCCCCAGCATTTT. Its translation: CAWTPTGLRGNQPQHF.

This clone was recorded only once. The chain has TRBV28 and TRBJ1-5; D is undetermined. The CDR3 is made up of 13 amino acids. CDR1 and CDR2 (germline): MDHEN, SYDVKM. Trimming shortened V by 2 bases and J by 4 bases, and 6 bases separated the two germline ends. CDR3 coding DNA: TGTGCCAGCAGTTTAGTTAGGAATCAGCCCCAGCATTTT. Its translation: CASSLVRNQPQHF. Full variable domain (rest looked up from reference TRBV28 and TRBJ1-5): DVKVTQSSRYLVKRTGEKVFLECVQDMDHENMFWYRQDPGLGLRLIYFSYDVKMKEKGDIPEGYSVSREKKERFSLILESASTNQTSMYLCASSLVRNQPQHFGDGTRLSIL.

The J gene is TRBJ1-1, the V gene TRBV7-9, with D tentatively TRBD1 (5 bases). CDR3 length equals 14 residues. Trimming took 5 bases from V and 5 from J, leaving 15 bases between them. Germline-derived CDR1 and CDR2 are SEHNR and FQNEAQ (reference sequence). DNA of the CDR3: TGTGCCAGCAGCCGAGGGGAAGGGGTGACTGAAGCTTTCTTT. Translation gives CASSRGEGVTEAFF.

The chain recombines TRBV24-1 with TRBJ2-1; 7 nucleotides align to TRBD1. Unmatched junction bases numbered 7, after V lost 4 bases and J lost 5 bases. Germline V gene lookup returns CDR1 KGHDR and CDR2 SFDVKD. The CDR3 has 15 amino acids. CDR3 sequence reads: CATSDWTGYHNEQFF. In DNA, the CDR3 is TGTGCCACCAGTGACTGGACAGGATACCACAATGAGCAGTTCTTC.

J is TRBJ2-1 and V is TRBV4-2, with 9 bases aligning to TRBD2. The CDR3 totals 15 residues. Trimming took 5 bases from V and 2 from J; bases not matched to a gene: 4. The germline CDR1 and CDR2 sequences are LGHNA and YNFKEQ. CDR3 nucleotide sequence: TGTGCCAGCAGCGTGACTAGCGGCACCTACAATGAGCAGTTCTTC. As protein: CASSVTSGTYNEQFF.

This chain joins TRBV5-1 and TRBJ1-6, with D tentatively TRBD1 (5 bases). CDR1 and CDR2 (germline): SGHRS, YFSETQ. The CDR3 is 15 amino acids. The V end lost 2 bases, the J end lost 4 bases, and 10 bases lay between the germline ends. CDR3 sequence: CASSLGAAYNSPLHF. The CDR3 DNA is TGCGCCAGCAGCTTAGGGGCAGCGTATAATTCACCCCTCCACTTT. The complete variable domain, with remaining parts taken from reference TRBV5-1 and TRBJ1-6, reads KAGVTQTPRYLIKTRGQQVTLSCSPISGHRSVSWYQQTPGQGLQFLFEYFSETQRNKGNFPGRFSGRQFSNSRSEMNVSTLELGDSALYLCASSLGAAYNSPLHFGNGTRLTVT.

This chain uses TRBV18 with TRBJ1-3; a weak D match, TRBD1 (5 bases). V lost 1 base and J lost 0, with 10 bases in between. Germline CDR1 is KGHSH and CDR2 is LQKENI. The CDR3 spans 16 residues. In DNA, the CDR3 is TGTGCCAGCTCACCACTCAGGGCTGCCTCTGGAAACACCATATATTTT. Translating it yields CASSPLRAASGNTIYF.

This clone was seen only once. The J gene is TRBJ1-2, the V gene TRBV7-2; no reliable D call. CDR1 is SGHTA and CDR2 is FQGNSA in the germline V gene. The germline V and J ends were trimmed by 4 bases and 0 bases, with 12 bases remaining between them. The CDR3 has 15 amino acids. CDR3 in amino acids: CASSSGPSANYGYTF. DNA of the CDR3: TGTGCCAGCAGCTCCGGGCCCTCAGCTAACTATGGCTACACCTTC.

This chain connects TRBV7-8 to TRBJ1-4; tentative D call: TRBD1 (5 bases). V lost 4 bases to trimming and J lost 8 bases, with 11 bases between them. Germline V CDR1 and CDR2: SGHVS, FQNEAQ. The CDR3 loop spans 13 amino acids. The CDR3 bases are TGTGCCAGCAGCTCCCTTAGGGGAGAAAAACTGTTTTTT. Translated: CASSSLRGEKLFF.

The chain employs TRBV6-5 and TRBJ2-5, with D perhaps matching TRBD1 (7 bases). CDR3 length: 15 residues. V dropped 0 bases and J dropped 6 bases, with 14 bases sitting between them. CDR1 and CDR2 (germline): MNHEY, SVGAGI. The CDR3 loop is CASSYSYRGGKTQYF. CDR3 nucleotides: TGTGCCAGCAGTTACTCTTACAGGGGAGGAAAGACCCAGTACTTC.

The V call is TRBV28, the J call TRBJ1-2; weak D call: TRBD1 (5 bases). The CDR3 runs 16 residues. Looked up from germline, CDR1 is MDHEN and CDR2 is SYDVKM. The V end was cut by 6 bases, the J end by 0 bases, with 17 bases between. CDR3 nucleotide sequence: TGTGCCAGCAGCAGAATGGCAGGGAACGCTAACTATGGCTACACCTTC. Translated: CASSRMAGNANYGYTF.

Here the CDR3 DNA reads TGTGCCAGCTCTCCAATCACAGATACGCAGTATTTT. Translation: CASSPITDTQYF. The genes are TRBV18 and TRBJ2-3; D not resolved. V lost 6 bases to trimming and J lost 2 bases, with 6 bases between them. Looked up from germline, CDR1 is KGHSH and CDR2 is LQKENI. This CDR3 spans 12 amino acids.

The V call is TRBV24-1, the J call TRBJ1-2; TRBD1 matches 8 bases. V was clipped by 4 bases and J by 8 bases; unmatched bases: 11. CDR1 is KGHDR, CDR2 SFDVKD, per germline. CDR3 length equals 15 residues. CDR3 protein: CATSDWGQGAKGYTF. The CDR3 coding sequence is TGTGCCACCAGTGACTGGGGGCAGGGGGCGAAAGGCTACACCTTC.

The chain couples TRBV27 to TRBJ2-7; unclear D gene. The CDR3 loop spans 13 amino acids. V dropped 2 bases and J dropped 3 bases, with 8 bases sitting between them. The V gene's germline CDR1 is MNHEY and CDR2 SMNVEV (reference sequence). CDR3 DNA sequence: TGTGCCAGCAGTTTAAATCCCGGCTACGAGCAGTACTTC. Residues: CASSLNPGYEQYF.

This clone came up once. The chain links TRBV19 to TRBJ1-5; D remains unclear. CDR1 is LNHDA and CDR2 is SQIVND in the germline V gene (reference sequence). This CDR3 is 14 amino acids long. V lost 8 bases, J lost 1 base, and 12 bases lay in between. CDR3: CASRDLGSNQPQHF. The DNA of the CDR3 is TGTGCCAGTCGTGACCTAGGGAGCAATCAGCCCCAGCATTTT.

This chain joins TRBV9 and TRBJ2-7; the match to TRBD2 covers 9 bases. There are 17 residues in the CDR3. Trimming cost V 4 bases and J 7 bases; bases outside gene matches: 18. The V gene's germline CDR1 is SGDLS and CDR2 YYNGEE. Written as DNA, the CDR3 is TGTGCCAGCAGCCCCAGACTATGGGCGGGAGGGCCGGGGGAGCAGTACTTC. Encoded protein: CASSPRLWAGGPGEQYF.

The chain recombines TRBV29-1 with TRBJ2-5, with D perhaps matching TRBD1 (6 bases). The CDR3 length is 12 residues. Germline V lookup: CDR1 SQVTM, CDR2 ANQGSEA. V was trimmed by 3 bases and J by 6 bases, leaving 11 bases between them. CDR3 DNA sequence: TGCAGCGTTGACGGCAGGGGAAAGACCCAGTACTTC. Residues: CSVDGRGKTQYF. Full variable domain (outside the CDR3, taken from reference TRBV29-1 and TRBJ2-5): SAVISQKPSRDICQRGTSLTIQCQVDSQVTMMFWYRQQPGQSLTLIATANQGSEATYESGFVIDKFPISRPNLTFSTLTVSNMSPEDSSIYLCSVDGRGKTQYFGPGTRLLVL.

In its sample, this clone was seen once. The gene calls are TRBV28 and TRBJ2-7; 9 bases fit TRBD2. The J segment lost 3 bases and the V segment lost 4 bases, leaving 4 bases of the junction unmatched. The germline V gene has CDR1 MDHEN and CDR2 SYDVKM. This CDR3 is built from 14 residues. The CDR3 reads CASSSPTSGYEQYF. CDR3 nucleotides: TGTGCCAGCAGTTCCCCGACTAGCGGCTACGAGCAGTACTTC.

This chain links TRBV6-2 or TRBV6-3 with TRBJ1-1; 12 bases map to TRBD1. The length of the CDR3 is 15 residues. The V and J ends lost 5 bases and 6 bases, in that order; junction bases with no gene match: 7. The V gene's germline CDR1 is MNHEY and CDR2 SVGEGT. The CDR3 spells CASSKPGTGGPEAFF. The DNA for the CDR3 is TGTGCCAGCAGTAAACCCGGGACAGGGGGCCCTGAAGCTTTCTTT.

J is TRBJ2-7 and V is TRBV28; 9 bases agree with TRBD1. The germline gives CDR1 MDHEN, CDR2 SYDVKM. The CDR3 has 13 residues. The V segment lost 8 bases and the J segment 6 bases; nucleotides outside the gene matches: 8. CDR3 residues: CASEPGQGAEQYF. The DNA of the CDR3 is TGTGCCAGCGAGCCGGGACAGGGAGCCGAGCAGTACTTC.

This sequence joins TRBV5-1 and TRBJ1-3; 10 nucleotides match TRBD1. With 4 bases clipped from V and 4 bases from J, the junction kept 5 bases outside the gene matches. Germline V gene lookup returns CDR1 SGHRS and CDR2 YFSETQ. The CDR3 consists of 15 residues. The CDR3 DNA is TGCGCCAGCAGCCCAGACAGGGGGCAAGGAAACACCATATATTTT. Translation gives CASSPDRGQGNTIYF.

The chain combines TRBV28 with TRBJ2-7; tentative D call: TRBD1 (6 bases). Trimming removed 9 bases from V and 2 bases from J, with 20 bases in between. This CDR3 has 15 amino acids. Germline V lookup: CDR1 MDHEN, CDR2 SYDVKM. CDR3 nucleotides: TGTGCCAGAGCGGTTAGGCAGGGGCCCGCCTACGAGCAGTACTTC. Translated: CARAVRQGPAYEQYF.

The genes are TRBV2 and TRBJ1-2, with a weak D call TRBD1 (5 bases). The CDR3 has 16 amino acids. CDR1 is SNHLY, CDR2 FYNNEI, per germline. The V end lost 6 bases, the J end lost 6 bases, and 23 bases lay between the germline ends. CDR3 in DNA: TGTGCCAGCAGAGACAAAACCGCCAGGGCCATGGATGGCTACACCTTC. It encodes CASRDKTARAMDGYTF.

V and J are TRBV2 and TRBJ2-5; no firm D call. Trimming removed 5 bases at V and 4 bases at J, with 11 bases between. The CDR3 covers 13 residues. Germline CDR1 and CDR2: SNHLY and FYNNEI. The CDR3 protein is CASSPGRIETQYF. CDR3 coding DNA: TGTGCCAGCAGTCCAGGACGGATAGAGACCCAGTACTTC.